Here is one TCR beta chain with its context. Its antigen is still unknown. Assay runs were performed at deep level. Assay used: immunoSEQ multiplex PCR; TCRdb lists only in-frame clones, some missing. The sample records fewer than 500,000 clones, 60% to 80% being singletons. This sample is part of a study of shared clonotypes between healthy human individuals. V was trimmed by 6 bases and J by 4 bases, leaving 16 bases between them. Germline CDR1 is SQVTM and CDR2 is ANQGSEA. There are 13 residues in the CDR3. The study drew all its donors from Caucasian adults living in Nashville, Tennessee. Notes on the study in general: Tissues were not sampled, only blood, and their repertoires likely differ. The expectation was that sequencing depth would affect clonotype sharing among donors.

This clonotype originated in a middle-aged woman in good health. Some clones in this sample may be carry-over from other donors' samples. The specimen was PBMCs. The chain links TRBV29-1 to TRBJ2-7; D is possibly TRBD1 (6 bases). This CDR3 reads CSVRAGTSYEQYF. The CDR3 DNA follows: TGCAGCGTGAGGGCCGGGACAAGTTACGAGCAGTACTTC.